The present T cell receptor (beta chain) was sequenced within a study of OX40 agonist ivuxolimab in advanced cancers. TCRdb's table, derived via immunoSEQ multiplex PCR, lists solely in-frame clones and lacks some. This table holds some 50,000 clones, over 75% found once. Per the germline V gene, CDR1 is SGHRS and CDR2 is YFSETQ. This CDR3 has 14 amino acids. Trimming pared 4 bases from V and 4 bases from J, leaving 15 bases between. The sample in question was CD4+ or CD8+ T cells sorted from blood, obtained in a trial of the OX40 agonist ivuxolimab. The chain uses TRBV5-1 and TRBJ2-7, with D uncertain. The receptor comes from an adult with an advanced solid tumor such as melanoma, head and neck, liver or kidney cancer. This CDR3 is CASSPTNSAYEQYF. In DNA, the CDR3 is TGCGCCAGCAGCCCCACCAATTCTGCGTACGAGCAGTACTTC.